This T cell receptor (beta chain) was recovered during a study of T cells in Graves' hyperthyroidism and ophthalmopathy. Study-wide background: The initial diagnosis was the point when peripheral blood was collected, ahead of any treatment. Regarding the study as a whole: Blood samples included most of the expanded thyroid clonotypes exceeding 0.001. Before onset, by a median of approximately 5.9 months, the model predicted ophthalmopathy. From stable hyperthyroidism, ophthalmopathy was separated by a 13 V-J model.

Amplified TCR beta CDR3 regions derived from RNA transcripts. The HTBI primer set was used in a first-round RT-PCR of the TCR CDR3. TCRdb used MiXCR to reprocess the multiplex PCR reads, holding one entry per CDR3 protein. In the table there are hundreds of thousands of distinct CDR3 sequences, approximately 14% of which are singletons. The CDR3 runs to 15 residues. CDR1 is SGHAT, CDR2 FQNNGV, per germline. V was clipped by 0 bases and J by 3 bases; unmatched bases: 1. This clonotype was observed at least ten times. Its specificity is unknown. What was sequenced was blood. The receptor was derived from a woman aged 18-35 years with Graves' hyperthyroidism. This chain uses TRBV11-2 with TRBJ1-2, with TRBD1 identical over 10 bases. CDR3 sequence reads: CASSLEGTGDYGYTF. In DNA, the CDR3 is TGTGCCAGCAGCTTAGAGGGGACAGGGGACTATGGCTACACCTTC.